The 15 T cell receptor beta chains given below trace back to one sample, sequenced in a study of blood T cell repertoires in COVID-19. Profiled with immunoSEQ multiplex PCR; TCRdb holds only in-frame clones, not every one. This sample carries about 170,000 clones, roughly 85% of them seen once, and the ten largest clones take over 3%. Sequencing was carried out using peripheral blood. All receptors come from a human donor with acute or convalescent COVID-19. The donor label of this sample is uncertain.

V usage is TRBV2 and J usage is TRBJ1-6; 10 nucleotides line up with TRBD1. Germline trimming cut 6 bases from V and 7 bases from J; bases unmatched to any gene: 3. Per the germline V gene, CDR1 is SNHLY and CDR2 is FYNNEI. This CDR3 is built from 14 residues. CDR3 in amino acids: CASRPDRGNSPLHF. CDR3 in DNA: TGTGCCAGCAGGCCGGACAGGGGGAATTCACCCCTCCACTTT.

This chain joins TRBV6-5 and TRBJ1-6; TRBD1 matches at 7 bases. With V trimmed by 5 bases and J by 6 bases, 4 bases remained unmatched. From germline, CDR1 is MNHEY and CDR2 SVGAGI. CDR3 size: 14 residues. CDR3 in DNA: TGTGCCAGCAGTAAGGGACAGACTAATTCACCCCTCCACTTT. This sequence encodes CASSKGQTNSPLHF.

This clone was seen a handful of times. The chain has TRBV10-2 and TRBJ1-1; possible D gene TRBD1, 5 bases. CDR3 length: 13 amino acids. CDR1 and CDR2 (germline): WSHSY, SAAADI. Trimming stripped 7 bases from V and 3 bases from J, with 12 bases between. The CDR3 loop reads CASTLGADTEAFF. In nucleotides, the CDR3 is TGCGCCAGCACTCTAGGGGCAGACACTGAAGCTTTCTTT.

This clone appeared once. The chain couples TRBV7-9 to TRBJ2-3, with D possibly TRBD2 on 6 matching bases. CDR1 is SEHNR, CDR2 FQNEAQ, per germline (reference sequence). This CDR3 spans 15 amino acids. With 3 bases removed from V and 8 bases from J, the gap between germline ends came to 18 bases. CDR3 region: CASSFIGGARGTQYF. The CDR3 DNA sequence: TGTGCCAGCAGCTTTATCGGGGGAGCGCGGGGTACGCAGTATTTT.

The CDR3 region is CASSYSGDTYGYTF. DNA for the CDR3: TGTGCCAGCAGTTACTCGGGGGACACCTATGGCTACACCTTC. This chain joins TRBV6-2 or TRBV6-3 and TRBJ1-2, with D perhaps TRBD1 (6 bases). Trimming left V 0 bases short and J 4 bases short, with 9 bases between. From germline, CDR1 is MNHEY and CDR2 SVGEGT. The CDR3 has 14 amino acids.

CDR3 nucleotides: TGTGCCATCAGTGGACAGCCCTACGAGCAGTACTTC. Translating it yields CAISGQPYEQYF. V gene TRBV10-3 combines with J gene TRBJ2-7; perhaps TRBD1 as D (5 bases). Germline-derived CDR1 and CDR2 are ENHRY and SYGVKD. The CDR3 extends over 12 amino acids. V was cut by 4 bases and J by 2 bases, with 6 bases left in between.

The chain recombines TRBV12-3 or TRBV12-4 with TRBJ1-1; TRBD1 matches at 8 bases. J was trimmed by 6 bases and V by 11 bases; bases with no gene match: 11. The CDR3 runs 13 residues. The CDR3 DNA is TGTGCCGCTGTACAGGGGGACCGCGCTGAAGCTTTCTTT. Translating it yields CAAVQGDRAEAFF.

This chain joins TRBV5-8 and TRBJ1-5; D is undetermined. Trimming removed 0 bases at V and 6 bases at J, with 13 bases between. The CDR3 runs to 15 residues. The germline CDR1 and CDR2 sequences are SGHTS and YDEGEE. The CDR3 region has the DNA TGTGCCAGCAGCTTGGAGCCCGGGGTGAGTCAGCCCCAGCATTTT. Protein sequence: CASSLEPGVSQPQHF.

J is TRBJ2-7 and V is TRBV14, with D possibly matching TRBD1 (5 bases). Germline values: CDR1 SGHDN, CDR2 FVKESK. V lost 1 base, J lost 0 bases, and 19 bases lay in between. This CDR3 region has 18 residues. The CDR3 DNA follows: TGTGCCAGCAGCCAAGTAGGGGCCCTTGTTGGAAGCTCCTACGAGCAGTACTTC. Its translation: CASSQVGALVGSSYEQYF.

The V call is TRBV2, the J call TRBJ1-5; TRBD1 matches 8 bases. This CDR3 is 14 amino acids long. Germline assignment: CDR1 SNHLY and CDR2 FYNNEI. Trimming removed 5 bases from V and 3 bases from J; junction bases left unmatched: 3. The CDR3: CASSTTGDNQPQHF. The CDR3 nucleotides are TGTGCCAGCAGTACGACAGGGGACAATCAGCCCCAGCATTTT.

The V gene is TRBV11-2, the J gene TRBJ2-2; tentative D call: TRBD2 (6 bases). V was clipped by 5 bases and J by 4 bases, with 14 bases between them. Germline V gives CDR1 SGHAT, CDR2 FQNNGV. This CDR3 is 15 amino acids long. This CDR3 is CASSPLGGSTGELFF. The CDR3, as DNA: TGTGCCAGCAGCCCCCTTGGGGGGAGCACCGGGGAGCTGTTTTTT.

J is TRBJ2-1 and V is TRBV7-8; no definite D call. This CDR3 is built from 15 residues. V was shortened by 0 bases and J by 8 bases, with 14 bases between the two germline ends. The germline V gene encodes CDR1 SGHVS and CDR2 FQNEAQ. This chain's CDR3 is CASSLADSTRDEQFF. In DNA form, the CDR3 reads TGTGCCAGCAGCTTAGCAGACTCGACCCGCGATGAGCAGTTCTTC.

The rearrangement uses TRBV28 and TRBJ1-2, with 7 bases lining up with TRBD1. The CDR3 runs 13 residues. V shed 5 bases, J shed 4 bases, and the junction held 4 bases outside the gene matches. Germline CDR1 MDHEN, CDR2 SYDVKM. The CDR3 is CASSLGQLYGYTF. The CDR3 DNA follows: TGTGCCAGCAGTCTGGGACAGCTCTATGGCTACACCTTC.

This chain links TRBV30 with TRBJ1-6; 7 nucleotides align to TRBD1. J lost 5 bases, V lost 4 bases, and 2 bases had no gene match. The CDR3 is 13 amino acids. The germline CDR1 and CDR2 sequences are GTSNPN and SVGIG (reference sequence). The CDR3 sequence is CAWMTGNNSPLHF. In nucleotides, the CDR3 is TGTGCCTGGATGACAGGGAATAATTCACCCCTCCACTTT.

The J gene is TRBJ1-1, the V gene TRBV5-6, with TRBD1 as a possible D gene (5 bases). Germline CDR1 and CDR2: SGHDT and YYEEEE. The V and J ends lost 4 bases and 2 bases respectively, with 9 bases between them. CDR3 size: 13 residues. CDR3 region: CASSTGHNTEAFF. Written as DNA, the CDR3 is TGTGCCAGCAGCACAGGACACAACACTGAAGCTTTCTTT.